This TCR beta chain was sequenced during a study of T-cell memory formation after mild COVID-19. Study-wide findings and caveats: The pre-infection memory compartment contained some responding clones, suggesting cross-reactive memory joined. Chiefly within CM and EM were the contracting CD4+ clones; CD8+ ones were within EMRA.

This clonotype was found a few times. As yet, its antigen is unknown. From the 5' RACE reads, TCRdb called clonotypes with MiXCR, one entry per CDR3 protein. The data contain about 390,000 distinct CDR3 sequences, 15% to 20% of them seen just once; the ten biggest clones take up around a fifth. The sample was PBMCs or a T cell subset sorted from them (not recorded which). This clonotype originated in a man aged 18 to 30 who had mild COVID-19 (a few samples of this study predate the infection). Cell type and time point are not known.

The CDR3 DNA is TGCGCCAGCAGCTTGAATAGCGGGGGGGCCGGGAACACCGGGGAGCTGTTTTTT. Its protein is CASSLNSGGAGNTGELFF. The chain has TRBV5-1 and TRBJ2-2; 11 positions agree with TRBD2. J was trimmed by 1 base and V by 1 base; bases with no gene match: 6. Germline V lookup: CDR1 SGHRS, CDR2 YFSETQ. The CDR3 contains 18 residues.